This TCR beta chain was retrieved from a study of T cells in Graves' hyperthyroidism and ophthalmopathy. Trimming took off 0 bases at V and 3 bases at J, with 16 bases between the two ends. CDR1 and CDR2 from the germline V gene are KGHDR and SFDVKD. The CDR3 spans 18 residues. TCR beta CDR3 region amplification was performed from RNA transcripts. The HTBI primer set drove a first-round RT-PCR of the TCR CDR3. TCRdb redid the calling of the multiplex PCR reads with MiXCR, one entry per CDR3 protein. This sample has approximately 600,000 distinct CDR3 sequences, with roughly 20% found just once. This clonotype occurred a few times.

The sequenced sample was blood. The sequence derives from a man aged 25 to 40 with Graves' ophthalmopathy. V and J are TRBV24-1 and TRBJ2-2, with D perhaps being TRBD1 or TRBD2 (5 bases each). In DNA form, the CDR3 reads TGTGCCACCAGTGATTTGGCCAGGGCGGGTTTTGACACCGGGGAGCTGTTTTTT. Its translation: CATSDLARAGFDTGELFF.